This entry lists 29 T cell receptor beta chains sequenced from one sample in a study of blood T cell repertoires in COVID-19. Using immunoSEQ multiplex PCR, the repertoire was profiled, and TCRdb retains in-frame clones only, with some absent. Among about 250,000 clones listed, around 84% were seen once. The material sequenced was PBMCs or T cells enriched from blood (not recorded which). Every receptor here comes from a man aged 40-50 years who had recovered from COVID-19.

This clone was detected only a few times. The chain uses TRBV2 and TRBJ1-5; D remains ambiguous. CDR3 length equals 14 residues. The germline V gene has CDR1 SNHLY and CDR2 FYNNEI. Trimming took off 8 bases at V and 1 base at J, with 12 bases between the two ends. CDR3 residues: CASCGLESNQPQHF. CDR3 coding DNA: TGTGCCAGCTGTGGATTGGAGAGCAATCAGCCCCAGCATTTT.

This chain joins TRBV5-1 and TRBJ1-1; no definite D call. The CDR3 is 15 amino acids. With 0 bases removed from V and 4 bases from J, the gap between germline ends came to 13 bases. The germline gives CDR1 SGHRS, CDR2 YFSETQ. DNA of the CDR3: TGCGCCAGCAGCTTGGAGTCCGGGTTGGGCACTGAAGCTTTCTTT. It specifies CASSLESGLGTEAFF.

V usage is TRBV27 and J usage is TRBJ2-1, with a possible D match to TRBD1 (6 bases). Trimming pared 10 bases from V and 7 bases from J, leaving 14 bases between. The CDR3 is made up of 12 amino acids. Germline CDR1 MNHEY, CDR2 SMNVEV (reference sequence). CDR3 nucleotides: TGTGCCACCAGAGAACAGGGAAATGAGCAGTTCTTC. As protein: CATREQGNEQFF.

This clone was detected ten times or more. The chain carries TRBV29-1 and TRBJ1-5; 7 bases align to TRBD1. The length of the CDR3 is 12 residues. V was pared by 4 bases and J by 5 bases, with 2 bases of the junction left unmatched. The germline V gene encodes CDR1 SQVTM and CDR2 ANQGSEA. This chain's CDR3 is CSVGDSHQPQHF. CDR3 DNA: TGCAGCGTTGGGGACAGCCATCAGCCCCAGCATTTT.

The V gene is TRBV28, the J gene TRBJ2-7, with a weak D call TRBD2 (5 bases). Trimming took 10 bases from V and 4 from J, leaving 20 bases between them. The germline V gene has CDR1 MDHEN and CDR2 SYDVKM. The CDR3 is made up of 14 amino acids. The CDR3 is CATLDGLLGYEQYF. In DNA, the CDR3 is TGTGCCACTCTAGACGGACTGCTGGGGTACGAGCAGTACTTC.

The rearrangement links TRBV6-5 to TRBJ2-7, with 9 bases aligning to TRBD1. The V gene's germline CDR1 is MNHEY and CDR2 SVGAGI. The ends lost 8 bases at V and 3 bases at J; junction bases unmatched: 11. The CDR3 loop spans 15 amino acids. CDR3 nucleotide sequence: TGTGCCAGCTCCTACCCGGGACAGGGAGTCTACGAGCAGTACTTC. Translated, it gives CASSYPGQGVYEQYF.

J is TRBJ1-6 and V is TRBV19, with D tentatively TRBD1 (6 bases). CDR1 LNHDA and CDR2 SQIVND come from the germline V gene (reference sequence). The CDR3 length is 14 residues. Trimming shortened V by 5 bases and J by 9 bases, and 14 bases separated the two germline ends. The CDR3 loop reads CASSLPGQSSPLHF. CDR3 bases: TGTGCCAGTAGTTTACCGGGACAAAGTTCACCCCTCCACTTT.

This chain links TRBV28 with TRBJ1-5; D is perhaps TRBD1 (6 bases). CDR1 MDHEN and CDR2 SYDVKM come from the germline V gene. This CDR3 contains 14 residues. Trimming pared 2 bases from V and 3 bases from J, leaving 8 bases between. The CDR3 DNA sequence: TGTGCCAGCAGTTTAGGACAGATCAATCAGCCCCAGCATTTT. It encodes CASSLGQINQPQHF.

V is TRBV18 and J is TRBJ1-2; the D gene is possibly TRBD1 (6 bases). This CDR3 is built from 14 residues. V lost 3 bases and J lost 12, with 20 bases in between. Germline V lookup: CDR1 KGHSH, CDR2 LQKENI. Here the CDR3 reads CASSPLPDSLGDTF. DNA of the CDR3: TGTGCCAGCTCACCCCTCCCGGACAGCCTAGGTGACACCTTC.

CDR3 protein: CASSLRGQGTGGYTF. In nucleotides, the CDR3 is TGTGCCAGCAGCCTCCGCGGACAGGGAACGGGCGGCTACACCTTC. The V call is TRBV11-2, the J call TRBJ1-2; 8 bases fit TRBD1. V gave up 5 bases and J gave up 8 bases; unmatched junction bases: 13. This CDR3 region has 15 residues. Germline V gene lookup returns CDR1 SGHAT and CDR2 FQNNGV.

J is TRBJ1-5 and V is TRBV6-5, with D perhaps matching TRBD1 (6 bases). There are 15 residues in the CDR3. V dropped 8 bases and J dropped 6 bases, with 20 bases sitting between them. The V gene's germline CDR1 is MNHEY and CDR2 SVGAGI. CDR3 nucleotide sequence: TGTGCCAGCGGAGCACCTCTAGGGGGAAGTCAGCCCCAGCATTTT. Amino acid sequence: CASGAPLGGSQPQHF.

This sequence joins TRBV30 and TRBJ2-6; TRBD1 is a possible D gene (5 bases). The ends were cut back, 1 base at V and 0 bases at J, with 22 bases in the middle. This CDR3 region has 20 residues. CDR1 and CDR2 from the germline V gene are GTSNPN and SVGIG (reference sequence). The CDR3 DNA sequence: TGTGCCTGGAGTGGGCATCAGACAGCTCTCCCCTTCTCTGGGGCCAACGTCCTGACTTTC. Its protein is CAWSGHQTALPFSGANVLTF.

The CDR3 region is CASSFGQVQFF. In DNA form, the CDR3 reads TGCGCCAGCAGCTTCGGACAGGTACAGTTCTTC. V gene TRBV5-1 combines with J gene TRBJ2-1; 7 bases line up with TRBD1. The CDR3 contains 11 residues. V was pared by 2 bases and J by 13 bases, with 3 bases of the junction left unmatched. Germline lookup yields CDR1 SGHRS and CDR2 YFSETQ.

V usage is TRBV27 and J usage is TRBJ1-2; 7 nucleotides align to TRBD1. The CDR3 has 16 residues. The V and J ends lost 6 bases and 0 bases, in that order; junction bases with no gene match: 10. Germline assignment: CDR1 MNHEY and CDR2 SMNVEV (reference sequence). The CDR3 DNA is TGTGCCAGCAGACGCTGGGACAGCGATACTAACTATGGCTACACCTTC. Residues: CASRRWDSDTNYGYTF.

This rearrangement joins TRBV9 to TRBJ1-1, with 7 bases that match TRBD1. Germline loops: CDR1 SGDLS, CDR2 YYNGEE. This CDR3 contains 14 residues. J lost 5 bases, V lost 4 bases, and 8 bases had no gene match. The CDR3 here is CASSPRTGRTEAFF. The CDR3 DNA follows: TGTGCCAGCAGCCCCCGGACAGGTCGTACTGAAGCTTTCTTT. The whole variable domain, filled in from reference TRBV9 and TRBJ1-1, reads DSGVTQTPKHLITATGQRVTLRCSPRSGDLSVYWYQQSLDQGLQFLIQYYNGEERAKGNILERFSAQQFPDLHSELNLSSLELGDSALYFCASSPRTGRTEAFFGQGTRLTVV.

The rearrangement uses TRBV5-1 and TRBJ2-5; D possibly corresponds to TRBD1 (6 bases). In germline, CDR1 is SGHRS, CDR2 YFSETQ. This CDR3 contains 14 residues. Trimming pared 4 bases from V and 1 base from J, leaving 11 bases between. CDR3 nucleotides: TGCGCCAGCAGCCCCTCACAGGGCCAAGAGACCCAGTACTTC. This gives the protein CASSPSQGQETQYF.

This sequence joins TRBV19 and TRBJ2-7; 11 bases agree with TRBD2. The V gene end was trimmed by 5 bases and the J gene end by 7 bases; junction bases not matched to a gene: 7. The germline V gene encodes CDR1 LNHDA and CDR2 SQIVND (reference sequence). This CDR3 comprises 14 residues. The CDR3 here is CASSVTSGTREQYF. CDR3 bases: TGTGCCAGTAGTGTGACTAGCGGGACGAGGGAGCAGTACTTC.

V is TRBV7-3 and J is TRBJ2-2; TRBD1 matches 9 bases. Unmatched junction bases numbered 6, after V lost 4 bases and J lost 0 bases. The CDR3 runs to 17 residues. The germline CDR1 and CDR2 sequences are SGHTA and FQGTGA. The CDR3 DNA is TGTGCCAGCAGCTCGACAAGGACAGGGGCGAACACCGGGGAGCTGTTTTTT. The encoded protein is CASSSTRTGANTGELFF. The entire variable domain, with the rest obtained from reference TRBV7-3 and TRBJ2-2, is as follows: GAGVSQTPSNKVTEKGKYVELRCDPISGHTALYWYRQSLGQGPEFLIYFQGTGAADDSGLPNDRFFAVRPEGSVSTLKIQRTERGDSAVYLCASSSTRTGANTGELFFGEGSRLTVL.

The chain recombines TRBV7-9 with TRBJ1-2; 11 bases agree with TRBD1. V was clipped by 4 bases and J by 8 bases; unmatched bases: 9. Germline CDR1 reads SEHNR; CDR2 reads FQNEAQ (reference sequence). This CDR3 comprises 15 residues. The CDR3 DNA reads TGTGCCAGCAGCTCTCCCGGACAGGGGGCTGGAGGCTACACCTTC. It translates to CASSSPGQGAGGYTF.

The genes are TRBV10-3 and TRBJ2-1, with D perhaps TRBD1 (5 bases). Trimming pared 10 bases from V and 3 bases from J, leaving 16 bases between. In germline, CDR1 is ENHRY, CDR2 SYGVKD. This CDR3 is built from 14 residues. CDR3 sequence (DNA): TGTGCCACCCGACAGCCGACTGACTACAATGAGCAGTTCTTC. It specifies CATRQPTDYNEQFF.

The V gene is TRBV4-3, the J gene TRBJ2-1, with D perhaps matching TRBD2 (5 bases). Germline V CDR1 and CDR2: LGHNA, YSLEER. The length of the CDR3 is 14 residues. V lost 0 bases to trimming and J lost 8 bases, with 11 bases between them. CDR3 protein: CASSQDLRRDEQFF. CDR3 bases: TGCGCCAGCAGCCAAGATTTACGGCGGGATGAGCAGTTCTTC.

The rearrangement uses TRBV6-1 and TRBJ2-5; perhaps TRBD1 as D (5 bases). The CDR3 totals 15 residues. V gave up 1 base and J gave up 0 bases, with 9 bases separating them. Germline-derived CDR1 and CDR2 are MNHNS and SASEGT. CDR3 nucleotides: TGTGCCAGCAGTGAAGGGACAAAGGACCAAGAGACCCAGTACTTC. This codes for CASSEGTKDQETQYF.

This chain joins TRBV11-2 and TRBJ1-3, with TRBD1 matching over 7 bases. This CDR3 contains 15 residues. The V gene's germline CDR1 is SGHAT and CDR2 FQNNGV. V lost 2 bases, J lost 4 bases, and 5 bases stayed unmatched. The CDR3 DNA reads TGTGCCAGCAGCTTACTGCAGGGGGAGGGAAACACCATATATTTT. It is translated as CASSLLQGEGNTIYF. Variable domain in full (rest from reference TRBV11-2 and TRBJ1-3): EAGVAQSPRYKIIEKRQSVAFWCNPISGHATLYWYQQILGQGPKLLIQFQNNGVVDDSQLPKDRFSAERLKGVDSTLKIQPAKLEDSAVYLCASSLLQGEGNTIYFGEGSWLTVV.

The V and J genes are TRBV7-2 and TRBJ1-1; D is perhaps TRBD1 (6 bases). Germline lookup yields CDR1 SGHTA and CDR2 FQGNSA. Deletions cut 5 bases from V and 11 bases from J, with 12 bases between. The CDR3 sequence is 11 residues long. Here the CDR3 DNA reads TGTGCCAGCAGCGCTTGGACAGAGGCTTTCTTT. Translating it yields CASSAWTEAFF.

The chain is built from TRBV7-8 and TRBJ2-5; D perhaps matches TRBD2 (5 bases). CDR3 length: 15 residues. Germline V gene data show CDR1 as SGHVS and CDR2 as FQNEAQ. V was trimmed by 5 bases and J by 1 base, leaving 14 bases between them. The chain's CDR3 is CASSHYPDFQETQYF. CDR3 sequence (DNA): TGTGCCAGCAGCCACTACCCGGACTTCCAAGAGACCCAGTACTTC.

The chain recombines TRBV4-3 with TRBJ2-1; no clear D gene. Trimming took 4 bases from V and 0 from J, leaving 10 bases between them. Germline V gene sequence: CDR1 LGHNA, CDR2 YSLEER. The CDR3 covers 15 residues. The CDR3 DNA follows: TGCGCCAGCAGCCCTTTTGCGAGCTCCTACAATGAGCAGTTCTTC. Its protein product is CASSPFASSYNEQFF.

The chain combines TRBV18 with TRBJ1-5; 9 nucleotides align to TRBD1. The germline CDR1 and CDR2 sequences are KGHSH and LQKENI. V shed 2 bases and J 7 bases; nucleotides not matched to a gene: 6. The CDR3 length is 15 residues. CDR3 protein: CASSPTGQGGQPQHF. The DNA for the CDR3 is TGTGCCAGCTCACCAACGGGACAGGGTGGGCAGCCCCAGCATTTT.

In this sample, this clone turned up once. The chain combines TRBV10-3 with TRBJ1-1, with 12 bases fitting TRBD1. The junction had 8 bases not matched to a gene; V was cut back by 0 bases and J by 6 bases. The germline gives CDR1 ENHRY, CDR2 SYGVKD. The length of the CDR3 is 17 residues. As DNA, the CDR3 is TGTGCCATCAGTGAGTCCCGGGACAGGGGGCTTTACGCTGAAGCTTTCTTT. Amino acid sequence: CAISESRDRGLYAEAFF.

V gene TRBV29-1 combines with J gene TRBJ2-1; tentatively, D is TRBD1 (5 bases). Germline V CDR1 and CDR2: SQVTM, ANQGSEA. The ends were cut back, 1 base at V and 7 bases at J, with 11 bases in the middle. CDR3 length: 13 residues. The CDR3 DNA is TGCAGCGTTGAAGTTTCCCAGGGTAATGAGCAGTTCTTC. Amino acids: CSVEVSQGNEQFF.